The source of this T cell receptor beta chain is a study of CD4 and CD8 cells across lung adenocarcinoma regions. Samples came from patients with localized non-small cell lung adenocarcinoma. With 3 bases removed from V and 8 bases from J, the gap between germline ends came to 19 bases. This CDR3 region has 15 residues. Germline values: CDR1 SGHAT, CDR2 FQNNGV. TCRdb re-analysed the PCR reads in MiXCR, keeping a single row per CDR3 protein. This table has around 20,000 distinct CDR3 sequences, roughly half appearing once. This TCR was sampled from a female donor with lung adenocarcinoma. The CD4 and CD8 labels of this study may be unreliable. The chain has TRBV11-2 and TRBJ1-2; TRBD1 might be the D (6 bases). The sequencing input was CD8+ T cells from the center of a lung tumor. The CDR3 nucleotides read TGTGCCAGCAGCTTGGAGCCAGGGGCCTACGGGGGCTACACCTTC. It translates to CASSLEPGAYGGYTF.